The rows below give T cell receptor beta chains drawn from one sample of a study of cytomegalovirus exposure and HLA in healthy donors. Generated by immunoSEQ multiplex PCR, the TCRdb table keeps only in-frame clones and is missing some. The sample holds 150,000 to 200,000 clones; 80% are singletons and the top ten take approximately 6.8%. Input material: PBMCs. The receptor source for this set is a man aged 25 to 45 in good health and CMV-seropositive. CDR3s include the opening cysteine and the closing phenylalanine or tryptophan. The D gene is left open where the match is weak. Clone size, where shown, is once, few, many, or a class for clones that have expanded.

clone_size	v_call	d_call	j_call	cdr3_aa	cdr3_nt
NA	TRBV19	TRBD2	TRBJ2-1	CASSIYRTSGRVSNEQFF	TGTGCCAGTAGTATATATAGAACTAGCGGGAGAGTTTCCAATGAGCAGTTCTTC
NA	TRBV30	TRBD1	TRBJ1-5	CAWSVSIDRGQPQHF	TGTGCCTGGAGTGTATCCATAGACAGGGGGCAGCCCCAGCATTTT
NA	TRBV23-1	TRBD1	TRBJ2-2	CASSQSARQGAYGELFF	TGCGCCAGCAGTCAATCGGCGAGGCAGGGGGCATACGGGGAGCTGTTTTTT
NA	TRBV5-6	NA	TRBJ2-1	CASSFRDAQYNEQFF	TGTGCCAGCAGCTTCCGGGATGCTCAGTACAATGAGCAGTTCTTC
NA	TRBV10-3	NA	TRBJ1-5	CAISDSAGYQPQHF	TGTGCCATCAGTGATTCGGCAGGGTATCAGCCCCAGCATTTT
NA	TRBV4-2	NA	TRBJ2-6	CASSPLRAGANVLTF	TGTGCCAGCAGCCCCCTCAGGGCGGGGGCCAACGTCCTGACTTTC
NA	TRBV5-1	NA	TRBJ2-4	CASSSQDSNIQYF	TGCGCCAGCAGCTCCCAAGACAGTAATATTCAGTACTTC
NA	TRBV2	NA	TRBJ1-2	CASTEDSLNYGYTF	TGTGCCAGCACCGAGGACAGTCTAAACTATGGCTACACCTTC
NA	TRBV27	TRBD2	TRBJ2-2	CASSHLAGITGELFF	TGTGCCAGCAGTCATCTAGCGGGGATTACCGGGGAGCTGTTTTTT
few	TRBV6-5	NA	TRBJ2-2	CATQSDVKTGELFF	TGTGCCACCCAAAGCGACGTTAAGACCGGGGAGCTGTTTTTT
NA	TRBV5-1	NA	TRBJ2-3	CASSGRDKGVTDTQYF	TGCGCCAGCAGCGGCCGGGACAAGGGAGTCACAGATACGCAGTATTTT
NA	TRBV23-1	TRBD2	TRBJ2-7	CASSLTSGRVYEQYF	TGCGCCAGCAGTCTCACTAGCGGGAGAGTCTACGAGCAGTACTTC
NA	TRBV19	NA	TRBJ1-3	CASSRQDPSSGNTIYF	TGTGCCAGTAGTAGACAGGACCCTTCCTCTGGAAACACCATATATTTT
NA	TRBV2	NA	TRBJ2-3	CASMRLTADTQYF	TGTGCCAGCATGAGGCTGACCGCAGATACGCAGTATTTT
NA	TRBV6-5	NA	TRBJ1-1	CASGRGETEAFF	TGTGCCAGTGGGAGGGGCGAGACTGAAGCTTTCTTT
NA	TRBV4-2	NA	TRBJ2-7	CASSQRADEQYF	TGTGCCAGCAGCCAAAGAGCGGACGAGCAGTACTTC
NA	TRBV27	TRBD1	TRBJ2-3	CASRTPGQGPDTQYF	TGTGCCAGCAGAACTCCGGGACAGGGACCAGATACGCAGTATTTT
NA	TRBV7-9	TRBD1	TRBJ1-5	CASRGGLGQGGDQPQHF	TGTGCCAGCAGGGGGGGTCTGGGACAGGGAGGGGATCAGCCCCAGCATTTT
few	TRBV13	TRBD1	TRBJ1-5	CASSHIQGACGNQPQHF	TGTGCCAGCAGCCATATACAGGGGGCCTGTGGCAATCAGCCCCAGCATTTT
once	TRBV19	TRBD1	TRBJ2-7	CASSSLDRGQNEQYF	TGTGCCAGTAGTTCTCTGGACAGGGGGCAAAACGAGCAGTACTTC
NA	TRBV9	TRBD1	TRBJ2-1	CASSVVPDRGSNEQFF	TGTGCCAGCAGCGTCGTCCCGGACAGGGGTTCGAATGAGCAGTTCTTC
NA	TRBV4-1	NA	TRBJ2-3	CASSPTGRVTDTQYF	TGCGCCAGCAGCCCTACAGGCAGGGTCACAGATACGCAGTATTTT
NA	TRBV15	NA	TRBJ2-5	CATSRGRRELGETQYF	TGTGCCACCAGCAGAGGTCGACGGGAGCTGGGGGAGACCCAGTACTTC
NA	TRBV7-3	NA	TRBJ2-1	CASSPQGLAMDEQFF	TGTGCCAGCAGCCCACAGGGCCTCGCGATGGATGAGCAGTTCTTC
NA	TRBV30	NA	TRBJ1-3	CAWSVLWGAQAGNTIYF	TGTGCCTGGAGTGTACTTTGGGGAGCCCAAGCTGGAAACACCATATATTTT
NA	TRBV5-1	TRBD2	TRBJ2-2	CASSEGLAPDTGELFF	TGCGCCAGCAGCGAAGGACTAGCGCCAGACACCGGGGAGCTGTTTTTT
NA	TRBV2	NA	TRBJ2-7	CASSVWRSQSYEQYF	TGTGCCAGCAGTGTATGGAGGTCTCAATCCTACGAGCAGTACTTC
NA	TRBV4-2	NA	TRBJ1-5	CASSQDNREYQPQHF	TGTGCCAGCAGCCAAGATAATCGGGAGTATCAGCCCCAGCATTTT
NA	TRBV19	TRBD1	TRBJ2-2	CASSNQGVGGELFF	TGTGCCAGTAGCAACCAGGGGGTCGGCGGGGAGCTGTTTTTT
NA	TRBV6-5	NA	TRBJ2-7	CASSRDRDYEQYF	TGTGCCAGCAGTCGAGACAGAGACTACGAGCAGTACTTC
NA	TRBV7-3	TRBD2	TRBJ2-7	CASSLMGSGDYEQYF	TGTGCCAGCAGCTTAATGGGTAGCGGGGACTACGAGCAGTACTTC
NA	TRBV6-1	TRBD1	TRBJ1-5	CASSGNRGDQPQHF	TGTGCCAGCAGTGGAAACAGGGGAGATCAGCCCCAGCATTTT
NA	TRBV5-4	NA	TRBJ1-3	CASSLGGPSGNTIYF	TGTGCCAGCAGCTTGGGGGGCCCCTCTGGAAACACCATATATTTT